These T cell receptor beta chains were read from a single sample in a study of T cells in localized non-small cell lung cancer. Clones were read by immunoSEQ multiplex PCR, and TCRdb kept only the in-frame ones, dropping some. The data contain around 31,000 clones, 89% of them singletons. This sample comprised peripheral blood, obtained before any cancer treatment. Receptors originate from a woman between 35 and 70 years old with stage I lung adenocarcinoma. Both conserved end residues are part of each CDR3. A D gene is named only where the DNA matches it firmly. The listing skips clone size in some rows; elsewhere it reads once, few, many or a size class.

abundance,j_gene,v_gene,d_gene,CDR3nt,CDR3aa
-,TRBJ2-4,TRBV10-2,-,TGCGCCAGCAGTGTGGACTTCGTTCAGTACTTC,CASSVDFVQYF
-,TRBJ2-7,TRBV4-1,-,TGCGCCAGCAGCCAATCCGAAATTCCGTCCGAGCAGTACTTC,CASSQSEIPSEQYF
once,TRBJ2-1,TRBV9,TRBD2,TGTGCCAGCGGGCCTAGCGGGGGAGCCGATGAGCAGTTCTTC,CASGPSGGADEQFF
-,TRBJ2-1,TRBV7-3,TRBD2,TGTGCCAGCAGCGGGACTAGCGGGAGCGGTGAGCAGTTCTTC,CASSGTSGSGEQFF
-,TRBJ2-5,TRBV5-8,-,TGTGCCAGCAGCAACGGACAGAGGGTCCAAGAGACCCAGTACTTC,CASSNGQRVQETQYF
-,TRBJ2-5,TRBV7-9,TRBD2,TGTGCCAGCAGCTTAGGACTAGCGGGAGGGCCGCCCCAGTACTTC,CASSLGLAGGPPQYF
few,TRBJ1-2,TRBV28,-,TGTGCCAGCAGTCCGCGGACCGCTTATGGCTACACCTTC,CASSPRTAYGYTF
-,TRBJ2-7,TRBV14,TRBD2,TGTGCCAGCAGCTCCGGGACTAGCAACGAGCAGTACTTC,CASSSGTSNEQYF
-,TRBJ2-5,TRBV25-1,-,TGTGCCAGCAGTAGAGATACCCAGTACTTC,CASSRDTQYF
-,TRBJ2-7,TRBV29-1,-,TGCAGCGTTGATAAGGGTCCGACCTACGAGCAGTACTTC,CSVDKGPTYEQYF
once,TRBJ1-5,TRBV5-1,-,TGCGCCAGCAGCCCTCTGGGGGCCGGGTACGGTCAGCCCCAGCATTTT,CASSPLGAGYGQPQHF
-,TRBJ1-2,TRBV7-9,TRBD1,TGTGCCAGCAGCCAAAACAGGGGAAGGGCCTATGGCTACACCTTC,CASSQNRGRAYGYTF
-,TRBJ2-5,TRBV7-2,TRBD2,TGTGCCAGCAGCTCAGCGGGGGGGCGGGAGACCCAGTACTTC,CASSSAGGRETQYF
-,TRBJ2-5,TRBV7-3,TRBD2,TGTGCCAGCAGCTTAACGGGGCGGGAGACCTTGCACTTC,CASSLTGRETLHF
-,TRBJ2-1,TRBV30,-,TGTGCCTGGAGTTCCTGGTCCTACAATGAGCAGTTCTTC,CAWSSWSYNEQFF
-,TRBJ1-2,TRBV20-1,-,TGCAGTGCTAAAGGGCCCTACACCTTC,CSAKGPYTF
-,TRBJ2-2,TRBV9,-,TGTGCCAGCAGCGTTAGGCACGGGGAGCTGTTTTTT,CASSVRHGELFF
-,TRBJ1-1,TRBV9,-,TGTGCCAGCACCCCCGCGGGGGGCCCGAACACTGAAGCTTTCTTT,CASTPAGGPNTEAFF
-,TRBJ2-5,TRBV7-6,-,TGTGCCAGCAGCTTAGGCGGGACAGCTCACGAGACCCAGTACTTC,CASSLGGTAHETQYF
-,TRBJ1-2,TRBV28,-,TGTGCCTCCAGGGGAGAAGAGGACTATGGCTACACCTTC,CASRGEEDYGYTF